The clone carrying this TCR beta chain came up a few times. What it recognizes is unknown. Unique molecular identifiers were incorporated when the TCRbeta library was constructed. TCRdb passed the PCR reads through MiXCR, listing each CDR3 protein once. In the table there are around 270,000 distinct CDR3 sequences, around 7.1% of which are singletons. The sample originates from a study of T-cell reconstitution after alpha-beta-depleted transplantation in children. This CDR3 spans 14 amino acids. V lost 4 bases, J lost 2 bases, and 10 bases lay in between. Germline values: CDR1 MNHEY, CDR2 SMNVEV (reference sequence). Findings and limits, study-wide: Newly generated T cells supplied most T-cell counts and diversity one year post-transplant. About two months after transplant, alpha-beta T cells reportedly came from several hundred expanded graft clones.

The chain uses TRBV27 and TRBJ2-3; no firm D call. The TCR comes from a female patient aged 2-10 years who had a stem cell transplant for Fanconi anemia, so the T cells may come from the graft donor. Specimen: peripheral blood, collected 360 days after TCRalphabeta/CD19-depleted stem cell transplant. For the CDR3, the DNA is TGTGCCAGCAGTTCCTACCCCGACACAGATACGCAGTATTTT. It specifies CASSSYPDTDTQYF.